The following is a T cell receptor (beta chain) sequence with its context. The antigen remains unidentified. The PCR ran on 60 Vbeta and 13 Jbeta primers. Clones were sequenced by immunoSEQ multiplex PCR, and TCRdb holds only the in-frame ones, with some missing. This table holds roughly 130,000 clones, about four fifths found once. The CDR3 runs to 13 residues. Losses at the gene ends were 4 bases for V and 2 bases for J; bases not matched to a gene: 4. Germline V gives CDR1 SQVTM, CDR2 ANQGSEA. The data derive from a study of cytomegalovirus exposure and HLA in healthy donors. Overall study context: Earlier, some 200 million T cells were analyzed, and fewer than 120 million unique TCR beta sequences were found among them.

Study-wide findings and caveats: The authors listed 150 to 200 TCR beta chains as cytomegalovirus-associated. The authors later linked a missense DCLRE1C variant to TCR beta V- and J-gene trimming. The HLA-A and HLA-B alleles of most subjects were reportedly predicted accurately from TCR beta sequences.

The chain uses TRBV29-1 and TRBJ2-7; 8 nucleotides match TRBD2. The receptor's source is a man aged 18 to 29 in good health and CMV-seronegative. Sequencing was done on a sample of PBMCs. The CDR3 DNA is TGCAGCGTTGTAGCGGGGCAGACCTACGAGCAGTACTTC. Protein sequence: CSVVAGQTYEQYF.